The rows below give T cell receptor beta chains drawn from one sample of a study of T-cell reconstitution after alpha-beta-depleted transplantation in children. TCRdb re-called the PCR reads through MiXCR, storing one row per CDR3 protein. This table has 640,000 or so distinct CDR3 sequences, 16% appearing once. The sequenced sample was PBMCs from the stem cell graft donor, obtained from the stem cell graft. These receptors were taken from a human donor who donated a stem cell graft to a child with acute myeloid leukemia. The CDR3 runs from the conserved cysteine through the conserved F or W. A D gene is named only where the DNA matches it firmly. Not all rows give a size; the values are once, few, many and, for expanded clones, a class.

clone_size d_call j_call v_call cdr3_nt cdr3_aa
- - TRBJ1-1 TRBV7-8 TGTGCCAGCAGCCGTGAGCGGGCGTCGGCTTTCTTT CASSRERASAFF
- - TRBJ2-1 TRBV27 TGTGCCAGCAGTCCCACGCCGCGGCATGAGCAGTTCTTC CASSPTPRHEQFF
few - TRBJ2-5 TRBV20-1 TGCAGTGCTAGTCAGGGTTCATTCCAAGAGACCCAGTACTTC CSASQGSFQETQYF
many TRBD1 TRBJ2-6 TRBV4-3 TGCGCCAGCAGCCCCGACAGGGGATCTGGGGCCAACGTCCTGACTTTC CASSPDRGSGANVLTF
once TRBD1 TRBJ1-1 TRBV20-1 TGCTGTGCTAGAACTTCCCGGGACAGGGGGCGGGACACTGAAGCTTTCTTT CCARTSRDRGRDTEAFF
- TRBD1 TRBJ1-3 TRBV4-3 TGCGCCAGCAGCCAAGATCCTCAGGGGGGTTACTCTGGAAACACCATATATTTT CASSQDPQGGYSGNTIYF
few - TRBJ1-1 TRBV7-2 TGTGCCAGCAGCTTAGGCAAAGGTTGGCAAGCTTTCTTT CASSLGKGWQAFF
many - TRBJ1-1 TRBV29-1 TGCAGCGTACTCGGGGGCCGGAACACTGAAGCTTTCTTT CSVLGGRNTEAFF
few TRBD1 TRBJ1-1 TRBV5-1 TGCGCCAGCAGCTTGGGGGACAGGGGGAAAAGGAACACTGAAGCTTTCTTT CASSLGDRGKRNTEAFF
- - TRBJ2-5 TRBV6-2/TRBV6-3 TGTGCCAGCACCCAAGCCGGGGGGCAGGAGACCCAGTACTTC CASTQAGGQETQYF
few - TRBJ1-5 TRBV6-2/TRBV6-3 TGTGCCAGCAGTCGGATGCCGACAGCCGCGGGCAATCAGCCCCAGCATTTT CASSRMPTAAGNQPQHF
many - TRBJ2-7 TRBV29-1 TGCAGCGTTGCGAGGGTTTTGGACTACGAGCAGTACTTC CSVARVLDYEQYF
few - TRBJ2-2 TRBV4-3 TGCGCCAGCAGCCAAGACCGAGGGAACACCGGGGAGCTGTTTTTT CASSQDRGNTGELFF
- - TRBJ2-2 TRBV3-1 TGTGCCAGCAGCCAAAGGGGCTCTAGCGGGGAGCTGTTTTTT CASSQRGSSGELFF
many - TRBJ1-2 TRBV7-9 TGTGCCAGCAGCCCTCAAACGGTGGGCTACACCTTC CASSPQTVGYTF
- - TRBJ1-1 TRBV30 TGTGCCTGGATTGCCAGGACCAACACTGAAGCTTTCTTT CAWIARTNTEAFF
- TRBD1 TRBJ2-3 TRBV19 TGTGCCAGTAGTATAGGGACAGGAACGCTGACTAGCACAGATACGCAGTATTTT CASSIGTGTLTSTDTQYF
- - TRBJ2-1 TRBV2 TGTGCCAGCAGTGAAAACAGTTTTGCCAATGAGCAGTTCTTC CASSENSFANEQFF
- TRBD1 TRBJ1-2 TRBV7-9 TGTGCCAGCAGCCCTACGACAGGGTTGCTGGGCTACACCTTC CASSPTTGLLGYTF
- - TRBJ2-3 TRBV27 TGTGCCAGCAGTTCGCGGACGCACCATCCTACGGATACGCAGTATTTT CASSSRTHHPTDTQYF
few - TRBJ2-2 TRBV20-1 TGCAGTGCGAAGGGGGGGCGAGACACCGGGGAGCTGTTTTTT CSAKGGRDTGELFF
few - TRBJ1-6 TRBV4-3 TGCGCCAGCAGCCGACAGGCCACTTCCTATAATTCACCCCTCCACTTT CASSRQATSYNSPLHF
- - TRBJ1-6 TRBV7-2 TGTGCCAGCAGCTTTGGGGGGCCCCTCCACTTT CASSFGGPLHF
many - TRBJ1-2 TRBV5-1 TGCGCCAGCAGCTTGGCCTCAGGGATCTATGGCTACACCTTC CASSLASGIYGYTF
many TRBD1 TRBJ1-2 TRBV13 TGTGCCAGCAGCTCCACCCGGGACAGGGGCACCTTC CASSSTRDRGTF
many TRBD1 TRBJ2-2 TRBV7-2 TGTGCCAGCAGCTATTGGACAGGGCAGAACACCGGGGAGCTGTTTTTT CASSYWTGQNTGELFF
- - TRBJ1-1 TRBV12-3/TRBV12-4 TGTGCCAGCAGTTTGAGGGAAGGTTTGGCTGAAGCTTTCTTT CASSLREGLAEAFF
- - TRBJ1-5 TRBV24-1 TGTGCCACCGCCGAGTATAGCAATCAGCCCCAGCATTTT CATAEYSNQPQHF
- - TRBJ2-2 TRBV11-2 TGTGCCAGCAGCCCCTATCCGGTCGACGGAGGAAACACCGGGGAGCTGTTTTTT CASSPYPVDGGNTGELFF
many TRBD1 TRBJ2-1 TRBV20-1 TGCAGTGCTAGGGGACAGGGGCCCACGAGCTCCTACAATGAGCAGTTCTTC CSARGQGPTSSYNEQFF
many - TRBJ2-5 TRBV2 TGTGCCAGCAAGAAAGGAAAAGAGACCCAGTACTTC CASKKGKETQYF
- TRBD1 TRBJ1-1 TRBV5-1 TGCGCCAGCAGCGCCCACAGGGGAGGGATGAACACTGAAGCTTTCTTT CASSAHRGGMNTEAFF
many TRBD1 TRBJ1-1 TRBV15 TGTGCCACCAGCCTACCGGGACAGTCGACTGAAGCTTTCTTT CATSLPGQSTEAFF
many - TRBJ1-4 TRBV20-1 TGCAGTGCTAGACTGGGGGTACAAGAAGAAAAACTGTTTTTT CSARLGVQEEKLFF
- - TRBJ1-2 TRBV27 TGTGCCACCTGCGCGCATACTGGATCGAGGTATGGCTACACCTTC CATCAHTGSRYGYTF
many - TRBJ1-1 TRBV10-3 TGTGCCATCAGTGAGGACGGCAGGGCAAATACTGAAGCTTTCTTT CAISEDGRANTEAFF
few - TRBJ1-1 TRBV20-1 TGCAGTGCTAGAAAGGCGGGTTACGGCACTGAAGCTTTCTTT CSARKAGYGTEAFF
- - TRBJ1-1 TRBV10-3 TGTGCCATCAGTGAGTCCCTGACAGGATCGAACACTGAAGCTTTCTTT CAISESLTGSNTEAFF
many TRBD2 TRBJ2-5 TRBV20-1 TGCAGTGCAAACGGACTAGCGAGGGAGACCCAGTACTTC CSANGLARETQYF
few - TRBJ2-1 TRBV7-2 TGTGCCAGCAGCCTAAAGTTCGCGGGGAACAATGAGCAGTTCTTC CASSLKFAGNNEQFF
many TRBD2 TRBJ2-7 TRBV7-2 TGTGCCAGCAGCTCGACGACTAGCACGACCGCCTACGAGCAGTACTTC CASSSTTSTTAYEQYF